This paragraph covers one TCR beta chain sequence. Its antigen is not known. The data belong to a study of blood T cells in healthy people across ages. Study-wide results and caveats: Versus aged donors, long-lived donors had higher diversity and more naive CD4+ cells.

Germline values: CDR1 MDHEN, CDR2 SYDVKM. This CDR3 has 16 amino acids. Unmatched junction bases numbered 14, after V lost 10 bases and J lost 0 bases. Alongside a J-beta primer mix, a sample-barcoded 5' primer served in a second PCR lasting roughly 7 to 11 cycles. The template-switch adaptor, which had 12 random nucleotides, put a tag on each cDNA molecule. TCRdb processed the 5' RACE reads anew with MiXCR; each CDR3 protein has one entry. Seen here are fewer than 800,000 distinct CDR3 sequences, more than 20% observed once, and the top ten hold under 10%. Another study also made use of these data, one on T cells of mothers and their children.

V gene TRBV28 combines with J gene TRBJ2-5; 7 positions agree with TRBD2. The sequence was obtained from a boy aged 5-17 years in good health. The material sequenced was blood. CDR3 amino acids: CATLGVTSAHQETQYF. The CDR3 DNA is TGTGCCACCCTAGGAGTCACTAGCGCCCACCAAGAGACCCAGTACTTC.